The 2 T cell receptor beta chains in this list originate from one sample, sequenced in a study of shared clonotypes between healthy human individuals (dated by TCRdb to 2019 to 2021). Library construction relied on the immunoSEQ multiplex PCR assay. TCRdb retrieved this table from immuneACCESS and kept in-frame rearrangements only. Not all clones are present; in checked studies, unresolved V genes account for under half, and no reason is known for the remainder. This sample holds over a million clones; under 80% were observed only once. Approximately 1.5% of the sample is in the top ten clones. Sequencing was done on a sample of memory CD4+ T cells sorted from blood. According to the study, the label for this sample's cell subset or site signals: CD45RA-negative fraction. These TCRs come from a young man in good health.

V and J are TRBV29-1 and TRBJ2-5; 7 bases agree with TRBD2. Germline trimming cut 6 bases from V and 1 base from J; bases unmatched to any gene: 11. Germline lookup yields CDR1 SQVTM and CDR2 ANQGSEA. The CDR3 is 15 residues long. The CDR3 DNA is TGCAGCGTCGAGACTAGCCGAAACTTCCAAGAGACCCAGTACTTC. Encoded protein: CSVETSRNFQETQYF.

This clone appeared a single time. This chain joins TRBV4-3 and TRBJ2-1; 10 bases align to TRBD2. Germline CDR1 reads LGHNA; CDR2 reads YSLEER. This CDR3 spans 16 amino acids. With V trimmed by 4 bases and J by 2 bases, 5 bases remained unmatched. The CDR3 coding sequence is TGCGCCAGCAGCCTCCTAGCGGGAGAACCCTACAATGAGCAGTTCTTC. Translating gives CASSLLAGEPYNEQFF.